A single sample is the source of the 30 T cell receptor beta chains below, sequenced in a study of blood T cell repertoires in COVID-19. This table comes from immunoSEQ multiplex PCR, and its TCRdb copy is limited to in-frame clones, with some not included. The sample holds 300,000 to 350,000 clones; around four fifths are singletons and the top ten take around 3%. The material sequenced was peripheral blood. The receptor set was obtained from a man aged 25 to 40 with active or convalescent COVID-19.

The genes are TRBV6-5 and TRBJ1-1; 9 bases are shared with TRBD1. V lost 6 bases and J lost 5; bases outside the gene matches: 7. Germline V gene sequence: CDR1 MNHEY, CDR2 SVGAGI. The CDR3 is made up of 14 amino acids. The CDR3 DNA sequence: TGTGCCAGCAGCGACAGGGGGAAACGGACTGAAGCTTTCTTT. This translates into CASSDRGKRTEAFF.

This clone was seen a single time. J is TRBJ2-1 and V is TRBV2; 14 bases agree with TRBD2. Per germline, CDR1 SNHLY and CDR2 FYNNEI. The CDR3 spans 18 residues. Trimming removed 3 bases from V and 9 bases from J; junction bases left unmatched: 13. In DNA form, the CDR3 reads TGTGCCAGCAGTGATGTCCGACTAGCGGGAGGGAGTCTTCGTGAGCAGTTCTTC. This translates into CASSDVRLAGGSLREQFF.

The DNA of the CDR3 is TGTGCCAGCTCGCCAGGACAGGGGGCCCATGAAGCTTTCTTT. Residues: CASSPGQGAHEAFF. The chain has TRBV18 and TRBJ1-1; TRBD1 agrees at 11 bases. V shed 6 bases, J shed 7 bases, and the junction held 7 bases outside the gene matches. This CDR3 has 14 residues. Germline V gives CDR1 KGHSH, CDR2 LQKENI.

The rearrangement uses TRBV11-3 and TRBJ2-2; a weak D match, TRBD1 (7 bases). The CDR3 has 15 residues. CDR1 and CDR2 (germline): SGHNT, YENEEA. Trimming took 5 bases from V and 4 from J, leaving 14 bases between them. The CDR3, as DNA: TGTGCCAGCAGCACTCACAGGGGAGGCACCGGGGAGCTGTTTTTT. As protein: CASSTHRGGTGELFF.

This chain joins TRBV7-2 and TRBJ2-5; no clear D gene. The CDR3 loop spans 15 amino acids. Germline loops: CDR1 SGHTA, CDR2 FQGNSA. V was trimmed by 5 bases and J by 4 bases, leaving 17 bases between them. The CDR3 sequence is CASSPQRSRRETQYF. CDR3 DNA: TGTGCCAGCAGCCCCCAAAGGTCGAGGCGAGAGACCCAGTACTTC.

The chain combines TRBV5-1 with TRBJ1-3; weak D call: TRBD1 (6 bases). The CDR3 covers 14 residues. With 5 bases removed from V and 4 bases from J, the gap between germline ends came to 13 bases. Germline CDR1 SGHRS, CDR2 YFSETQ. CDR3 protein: CASRIQGSGNTIYF. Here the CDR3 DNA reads TGCGCCAGCAGGATACAGGGATCAGGAAACACCATATATTTT.

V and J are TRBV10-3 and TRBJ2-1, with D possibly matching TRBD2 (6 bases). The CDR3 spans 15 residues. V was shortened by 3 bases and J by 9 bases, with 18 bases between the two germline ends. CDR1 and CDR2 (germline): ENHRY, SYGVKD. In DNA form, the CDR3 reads TGTGCCATCAGTGATTTGGGGCTTCTGGGGGGTGAGCAGTTCTTC. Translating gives CAISDLGLLGGEQFF.

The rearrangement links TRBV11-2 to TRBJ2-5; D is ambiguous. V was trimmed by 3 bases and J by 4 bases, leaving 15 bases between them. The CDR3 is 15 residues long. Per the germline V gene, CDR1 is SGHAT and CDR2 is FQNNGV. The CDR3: CASSFVIGRGETQYF. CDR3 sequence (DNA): TGTGCCAGCAGCTTTGTAATAGGAAGAGGAGAGACCCAGTACTTC. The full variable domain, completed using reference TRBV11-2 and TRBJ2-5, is EAGVAQSPRYKIIEKRQSVAFWCNPISGHATLYWYQQILGQGPKLLIQFQNNGVVDDSQLPKDRFSAERLKGVDSTLKIQPAKLEDSAVYLCASSFVIGRGETQYFGPGTRLLVL.

The CDR3 loop reads CASSRGRGYEQYF. Here the CDR3 DNA reads TGCGCCAGCAGCCGAGGGAGAGGCTACGAGCAGTACTTC. The chain recombines TRBV4-1 with TRBJ2-7, with D maybe TRBD2 (5 bases). The CDR3 has 13 amino acids. Between the trimmed V and J ends, which lost 4 bases and 3 bases, there was a span of 10 bases. CDR1 MGHRA and CDR2 YSYEKL come from the germline V gene.

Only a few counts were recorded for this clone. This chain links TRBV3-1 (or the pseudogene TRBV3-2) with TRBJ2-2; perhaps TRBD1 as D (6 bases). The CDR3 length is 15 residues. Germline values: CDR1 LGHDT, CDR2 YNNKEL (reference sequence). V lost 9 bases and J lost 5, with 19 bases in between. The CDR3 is CASRTPGQGTGELFF. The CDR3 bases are TGTGCCAGTAGGACCCCGGGCCAGGGGACCGGGGAGCTGTTTTTT.

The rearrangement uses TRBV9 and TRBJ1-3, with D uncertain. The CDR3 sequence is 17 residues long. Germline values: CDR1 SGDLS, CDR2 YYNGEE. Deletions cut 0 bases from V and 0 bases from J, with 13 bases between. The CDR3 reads CASSVDPGRDSGNTIYF. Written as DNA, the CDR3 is TGTGCCAGCAGCGTAGATCCGGGAAGGGACTCTGGAAACACCATATATTTT.

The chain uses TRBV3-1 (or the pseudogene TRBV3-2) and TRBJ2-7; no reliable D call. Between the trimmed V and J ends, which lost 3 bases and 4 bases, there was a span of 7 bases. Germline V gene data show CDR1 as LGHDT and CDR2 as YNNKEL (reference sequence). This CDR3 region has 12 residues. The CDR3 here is CASSQRSYEQYF. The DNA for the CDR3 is TGTGCCAGCAGCCAGCGGAGTTACGAGCAGTACTTC.

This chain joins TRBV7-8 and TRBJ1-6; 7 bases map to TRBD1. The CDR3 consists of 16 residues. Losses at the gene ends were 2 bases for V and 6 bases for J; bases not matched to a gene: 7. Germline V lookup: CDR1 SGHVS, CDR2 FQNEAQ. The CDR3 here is CASSLKGTAVNSPLHF. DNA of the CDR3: TGTGCCAGCAGCTTAAAAGGGACAGCTGTTAATTCACCCCTCCACTTT.

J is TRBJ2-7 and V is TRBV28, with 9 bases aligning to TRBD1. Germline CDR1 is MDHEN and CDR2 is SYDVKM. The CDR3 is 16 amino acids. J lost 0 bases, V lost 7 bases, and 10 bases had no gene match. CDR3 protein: CASNPRTGANSYEQYF. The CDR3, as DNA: TGTGCCAGCAATCCCCGGACAGGGGCGAACTCCTACGAGCAGTACTTC.

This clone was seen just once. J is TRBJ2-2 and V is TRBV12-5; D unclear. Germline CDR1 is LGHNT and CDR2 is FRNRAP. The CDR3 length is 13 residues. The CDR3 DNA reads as TGTGCCCCCATCGCGGCCGCTCCCGGGGAGCTGTTTTTT. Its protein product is CAPIAAAPGELFF.

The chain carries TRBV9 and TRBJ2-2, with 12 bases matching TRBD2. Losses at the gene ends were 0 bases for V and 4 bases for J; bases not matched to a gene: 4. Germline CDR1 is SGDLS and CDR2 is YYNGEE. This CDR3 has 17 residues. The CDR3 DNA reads TGTGCCAGCAGCGTAGGACTAGCGGGAGTTGCCACCGGGGAGCTGTTTTTT. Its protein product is CASSVGLAGVATGELFF.

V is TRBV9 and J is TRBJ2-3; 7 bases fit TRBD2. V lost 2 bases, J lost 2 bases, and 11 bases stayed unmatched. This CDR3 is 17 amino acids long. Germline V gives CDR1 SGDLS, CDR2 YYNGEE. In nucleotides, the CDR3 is TGTGCCAGCAGCGTCGAGCCGGGACTACTACCCACAGATACGCAGTATTTT. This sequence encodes CASSVEPGLLPTDTQYF.

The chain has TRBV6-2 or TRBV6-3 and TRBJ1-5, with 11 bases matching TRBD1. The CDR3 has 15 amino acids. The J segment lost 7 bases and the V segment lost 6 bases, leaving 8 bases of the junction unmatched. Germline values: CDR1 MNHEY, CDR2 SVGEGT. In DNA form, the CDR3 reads TGTGCCAGCAGCCTGGACAGGGGGCGGTCGCAGCCCCAGCATTTT. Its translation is CASSLDRGRSQPQHF.

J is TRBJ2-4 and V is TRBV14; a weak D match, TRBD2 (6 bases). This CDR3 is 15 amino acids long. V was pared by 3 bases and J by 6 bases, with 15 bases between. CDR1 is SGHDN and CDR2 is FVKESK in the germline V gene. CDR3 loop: CASSHSGAHPNIQYF. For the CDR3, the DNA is TGTGCCAGCAGCCACTCGGGAGCCCACCCAAACATTCAGTACTTC.

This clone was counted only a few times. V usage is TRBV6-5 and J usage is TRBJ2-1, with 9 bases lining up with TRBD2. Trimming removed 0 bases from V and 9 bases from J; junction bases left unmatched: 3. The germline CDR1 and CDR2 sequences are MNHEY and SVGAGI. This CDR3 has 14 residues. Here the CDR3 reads CASSYSSSGSEQFF. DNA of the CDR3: TGTGCCAGCAGTTACTCGAGTAGCGGGAGTGAGCAGTTCTTC.

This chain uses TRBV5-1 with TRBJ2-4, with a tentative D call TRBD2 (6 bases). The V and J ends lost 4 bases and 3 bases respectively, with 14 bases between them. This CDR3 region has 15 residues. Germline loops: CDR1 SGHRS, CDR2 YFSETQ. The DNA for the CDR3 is TGCGCCAGCAGCACGACGCGGGGAGGCAAAAACATTCAGTACTTC. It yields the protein CASSTTRGGKNIQYF.

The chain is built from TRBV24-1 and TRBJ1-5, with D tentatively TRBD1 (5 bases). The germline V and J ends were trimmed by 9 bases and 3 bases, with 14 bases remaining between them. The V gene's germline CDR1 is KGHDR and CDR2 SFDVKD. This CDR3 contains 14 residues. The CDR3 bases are TGTGCCACCGGAGGGGAATCCGCCAATCAGCCCCAGCATTTT. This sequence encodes CATGGESANQPQHF.

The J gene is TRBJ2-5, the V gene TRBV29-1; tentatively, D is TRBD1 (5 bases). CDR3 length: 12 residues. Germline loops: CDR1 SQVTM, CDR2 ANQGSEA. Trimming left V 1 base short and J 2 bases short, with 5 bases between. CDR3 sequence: CSVEGQQETQYF. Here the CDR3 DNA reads TGCAGCGTTGAAGGACAGCAAGAGACCCAGTACTTC.

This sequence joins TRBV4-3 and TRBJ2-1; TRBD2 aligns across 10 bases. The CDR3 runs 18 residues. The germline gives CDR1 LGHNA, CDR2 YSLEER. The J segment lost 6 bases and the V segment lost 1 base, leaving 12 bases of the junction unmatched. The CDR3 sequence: CASSQVGFTSGVLNEQFF. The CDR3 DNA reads TGCGCCAGCAGCCAAGTGGGTTTTACTAGCGGGGTACTCAATGAGCAGTTCTTC.

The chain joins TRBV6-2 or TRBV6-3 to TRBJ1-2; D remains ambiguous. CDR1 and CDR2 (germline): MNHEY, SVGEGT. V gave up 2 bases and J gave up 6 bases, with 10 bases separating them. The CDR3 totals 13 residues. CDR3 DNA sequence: TGTGCCAGCAGTTACGTCAGGAACGATGGCTACACCTTC. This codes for CASSYVRNDGYTF.

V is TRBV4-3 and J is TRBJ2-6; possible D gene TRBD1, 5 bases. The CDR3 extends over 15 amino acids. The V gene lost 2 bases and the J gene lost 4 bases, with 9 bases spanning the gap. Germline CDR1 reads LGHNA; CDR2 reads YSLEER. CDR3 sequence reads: CASSQKTDGANVLTF. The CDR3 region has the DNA TGCGCCAGCAGCCAAAAGACAGACGGGGCCAACGTCCTGACTTTC.

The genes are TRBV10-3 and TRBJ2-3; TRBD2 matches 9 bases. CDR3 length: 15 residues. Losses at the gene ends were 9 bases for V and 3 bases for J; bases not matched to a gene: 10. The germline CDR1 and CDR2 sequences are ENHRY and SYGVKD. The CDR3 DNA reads TGTGCCATGCGGCGGGAGGGCCTTGGAACAGATACGCAGTATTTT. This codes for CAMRREGLGTDTQYF.

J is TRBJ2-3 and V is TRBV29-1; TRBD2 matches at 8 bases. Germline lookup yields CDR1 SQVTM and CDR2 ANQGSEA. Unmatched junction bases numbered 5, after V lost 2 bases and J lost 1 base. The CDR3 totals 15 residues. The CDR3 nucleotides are TGCAGCGTTGAAAAGGGAGCGGGGGGCACAGATACGCAGTATTTT. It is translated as CSVEKGAGGTDTQYF.

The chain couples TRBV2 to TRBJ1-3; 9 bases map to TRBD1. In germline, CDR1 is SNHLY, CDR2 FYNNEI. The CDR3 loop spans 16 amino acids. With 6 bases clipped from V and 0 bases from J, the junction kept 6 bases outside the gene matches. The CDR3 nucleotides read TGTGCCAGCAGGCTACAGGGGGCCGGCTCTGGAAACACCATATATTTT. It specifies CASRLQGAGSGNTIYF. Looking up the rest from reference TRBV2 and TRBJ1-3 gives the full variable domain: EPEVTQTPSHQVTQMGQEVILRCVPISNHLYFYWYRQILGQKVEFLVSFYNNEISEKSEIFDDQFSVERPDGSNFTLKIRSTKLEDSAMYFCASRLQGAGSGNTIYFGEGSWLTVV.

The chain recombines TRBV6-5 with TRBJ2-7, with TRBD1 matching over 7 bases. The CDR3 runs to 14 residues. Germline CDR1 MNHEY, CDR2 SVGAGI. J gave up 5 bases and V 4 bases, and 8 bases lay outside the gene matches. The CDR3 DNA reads TGTGCCAGCAGTTTAACAGGGGTAAGGGACGAGCAGTACTTC. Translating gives CASSLTGVRDEQYF.